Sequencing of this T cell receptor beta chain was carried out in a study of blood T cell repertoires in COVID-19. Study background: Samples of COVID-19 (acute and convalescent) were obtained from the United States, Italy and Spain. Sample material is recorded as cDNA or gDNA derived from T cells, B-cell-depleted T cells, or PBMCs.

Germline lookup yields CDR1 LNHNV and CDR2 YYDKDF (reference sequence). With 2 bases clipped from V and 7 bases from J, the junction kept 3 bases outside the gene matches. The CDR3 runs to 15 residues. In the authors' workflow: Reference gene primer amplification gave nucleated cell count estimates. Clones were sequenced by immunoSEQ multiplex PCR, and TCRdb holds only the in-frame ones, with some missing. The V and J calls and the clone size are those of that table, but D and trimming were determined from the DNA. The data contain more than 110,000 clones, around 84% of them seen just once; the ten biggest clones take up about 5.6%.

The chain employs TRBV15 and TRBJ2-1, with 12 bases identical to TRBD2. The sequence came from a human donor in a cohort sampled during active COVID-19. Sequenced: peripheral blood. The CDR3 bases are TGTGCCACCAGCAGAAGACTAGCGGGAGTGAATGAGCAGTTCTTC. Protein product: CATSRRLAGVNEQFF.